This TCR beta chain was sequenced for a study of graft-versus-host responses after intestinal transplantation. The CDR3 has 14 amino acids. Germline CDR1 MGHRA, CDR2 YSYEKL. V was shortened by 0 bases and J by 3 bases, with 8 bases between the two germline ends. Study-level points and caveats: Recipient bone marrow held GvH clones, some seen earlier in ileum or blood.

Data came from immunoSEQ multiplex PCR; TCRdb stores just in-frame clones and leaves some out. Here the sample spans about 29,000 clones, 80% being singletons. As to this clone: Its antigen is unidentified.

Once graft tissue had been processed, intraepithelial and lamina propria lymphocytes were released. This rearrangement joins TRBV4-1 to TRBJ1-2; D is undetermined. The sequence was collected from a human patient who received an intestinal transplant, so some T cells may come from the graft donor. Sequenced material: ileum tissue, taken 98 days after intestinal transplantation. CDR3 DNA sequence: TGCGCCAGCAGCCAAGAATCGCGGGACTATGGCTACACCTTC. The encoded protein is CASSQESRDYGYTF.